The 10 T cell receptor beta chains below come from one sample, sequenced in a study of T cells in Graves' hyperthyroidism and ophthalmopathy. What was amplified from RNA transcripts were TCR beta CDR3 regions. An initial round of RT-PCR targeting the TCR CDR3 relied on the HTBI primer set. Using its own MiXCR run on the multiplex PCR reads, TCRdb lists one record per CDR3 protein. The sample holds fewer than 350,000 distinct CDR3 sequences; 15% to 20% are singletons and the top ten take 45% to 55%. The sequenced material came from blood. Receptors were obtained from a woman between 50 and 59 years old with Graves' hyperthyroidism.

This clonotype occurred many times. The chain is built from TRBV20-1 and TRBJ2-1, with D possibly TRBD1 on 6 matching bases. The CDR3 sequence is 12 residues long. V shed 3 bases and J shed 7 bases, with 10 bases lying between them. The germline gives CDR1 DFQATT, CDR2 SNEGSKA (reference sequence). This CDR3 reads CSASVQGNEQFF. CDR3 nucleotides: TGCAGTGCTAGCGTCCAGGGGAATGAGCAGTTCTTC.

This chain joins TRBV11-1 and TRBJ2-7; 9 bases align to TRBD1. Unmatched junction bases numbered 9, after V lost 5 bases and J lost 4 bases. CDR1 and CDR2 from the germline V gene are SGHAT and FQDESV (reference sequence). There are 15 residues in the CDR3. This chain's CDR3 is CASSPRDRVIYEQYF. DNA for the CDR3: TGTGCCAGCAGCCCGCGGGACAGGGTCATATACGAGCAGTACTTC.

This clonotype was recorded a few times. In DNA, the CDR3 is TGTGCCAGCAGTGGACAGGCCTCCTACAATGAGCAGTTCTTC. This gives the protein CASSGQASYNEQFF. The V call is TRBV28, the J call TRBJ2-1; 7 nucleotides align to TRBD1. With V trimmed by 5 bases and J by 0 bases, 1 base remained unmatched. This CDR3 has 14 residues. From germline, CDR1 is MDHEN and CDR2 SYDVKM.

As to this clonotype: The CDR3 ends on some other residue instead of the conserved phenylalanine or tryptophan, so this is likely a read error. The chain links TRBV30 to TRBJ1-1, with TRBD1 as a possible D gene (5 bases). Per the germline V gene, CDR1 is GTSNPN and CDR2 is SVGIG (reference sequence). V was shortened by 1 base and J by 1 base, with 10 bases between the two germline ends. The CDR3 contains 14 residues. The CDR3 loop reads CAWSDGAANTEAFL. In DNA, the CDR3 is TGTGCCTGGAGTGATGGGGCGGCGAACACTGAAGCTTTCCTT.

This chain uses TRBV12-3 or TRBV12-4 with TRBJ2-2, with 7 nucleotides matching TRBD1. V dropped 5 bases and J dropped 2; count of bases not matched to a gene: 2. This CDR3 is 14 amino acids long. As DNA, the CDR3 is TGTGCCAGCAGTAGGGACAGCAACACCGGGGAGCTGTTTTTT. It is translated as CASSRDSNTGELFF.

This clonotype was seen a handful of times. The CDR3 carries no conserved terminal phenylalanine or tryptophan, so it likely arises from a read error. The CDR3 sequence: CASSLGGGRKNTEAFI. The CDR3 DNA follows: TGTGCCAGCAGCTTAGGAGGGGGCAGGAAGAACACTGAAGCTTTCATT. The genes are TRBV7-2 and TRBJ1-1; 7 bases are shared with TRBD1. The CDR3 sequence is 16 residues long. Trimming took 1 base from V and 1 from J; bases not matched to a gene: 6. CDR1 is SGHTA and CDR2 is FQGNSA in the germline V gene.

At least ten counts were recorded for this clonotype. J is TRBJ1-2 and V is TRBV6-2 or TRBV6-3, with 7 bases matching TRBD1. The CDR3 loop spans 14 amino acids. V trimming: 7 bases; J trimming: 0 bases; junction bases outside the gene matches: 5. Germline lookup yields CDR1 MNHEY and CDR2 SVGEGT. CDR3 region: CASNPGGANYGYTF. The CDR3 DNA sequence: TGTGCCAGCAATCCAGGGGGAGCTAACTATGGCTACACCTTC.

This clonotype was detected ten times or more. The chain carries TRBV6-1 and TRBJ2-1; D assignment may be TRBD1 or TRBD2 (5 bases each). CDR3 length: 15 residues. The ends were cut back, 6 bases at V and 0 bases at J, with 12 bases in the middle. Germline CDR1 reads MNHNS; CDR2 reads SASEGT. Written as DNA, the CDR3 is TGTGCCAGCAGGAGGGACGTCGGCTCCTACAATGAGCAGTTCTTC. Protein sequence: CASRRDVGSYNEQFF.

This clonotype has only a few counts. CDR3 bases: TGTGCCAGCAGCTTAAGCCCCGGGGGGAATGAGCAGTTCTTC. Translating gives CASSLSPGGNEQFF. This chain joins TRBV7-3 and TRBJ2-1, with 7 nucleotides matching TRBD2. Germline V gives CDR1 SGHTA, CDR2 FQGTGA. Trimming cost V 1 base and J 7 bases; bases outside gene matches: 4. There are 14 residues in the CDR3.

This chain joins TRBV5-1 and TRBJ2-5, with D maybe TRBD2 (6 bases). Germline lookup yields CDR1 SGHRS and CDR2 YFSETQ. Trimming took 1 base from V and 6 from J, leaving 10 bases between them. This CDR3 is built from 13 residues. CDR3 in DNA: TGCGCCAGCAGCTTGTGGGGGGAACAGACCCAGTACTTC. Translating gives CASSLWGEQTQYF.